This T cell receptor beta chain came from a study of CD8 T cells in Susac syndrome. Only one count was recorded for this clonotype. The antigen is undetermined. The RNA, about 0.45 to 1 ug, was put through reverse transcription using random hexamers. Amplification of TCR beta CDR3 across 54 Vbeta and 13 Jbeta was performed with immunoSEQ multiplex PCR. TCRdb independently ran MiXCR on the immunoSEQ multiplex PCR reads; one entry per CDR3 protein. The sample has 200,000 to 250,000 distinct CDR3 sequences, approximately 95% seen once. In blood CD8+ and CD4+ T cells, TCR beta underwent sequencing. The multiple sclerosis controls consisted of treatment-naive patients with relapsing-remitting disease, either stable or active. General study findings and limits: The number of individuals included in the study's TCR sequencing and HLA analysis was acknowledged as relatively small.

The CDR3 extends over 12 amino acids. Looked up from germline, CDR1 is GTSNPN and CDR2 is SVGIG (reference sequence). V lost 3 bases, J lost 6 bases, and 8 bases lay in between. The sequence was collected from a human donor with multiple sclerosis. The chain links TRBV30 to TRBJ2-2; unclear D gene. The specimen was CD4+ T cells from PBMCs. The CDR3 DNA reads TGTGCCTGGAGAATGCAGCCCGGGGAGCTGTTTTTT. This sequence encodes CAWRMQPGELFF.